Presented here are 25 T cell receptor beta chains from one specimen sequenced in a study of radiation and T cells in renal cell carcinoma. Data came from immunoSEQ multiplex PCR; TCRdb stores just in-frame clones and leaves some out. The sample contains about 86,000 clones, about 85% of which appear only once. This sample's time point: blood 4 weeks post-SBRT, at nephrectomy. This sample's treatment: 15 Gy SBRT to primary tumor, nephrectomy 4 weeks later. The sequences come from blood, collected from a patient whose treatment included radiotherapy and nephrectomy. The receptors originated from a man between 45 and 60 years old with renal cell carcinoma.

The J gene is TRBJ2-4, the V gene TRBV9; a weak D match, TRBD1 (6 bases). Trimming shortened V by 0 bases and J by 0 bases, and 13 bases separated the two germline ends. Germline assignment: CDR1 SGDLS and CDR2 YYNGEE. This CDR3 contains 17 residues. CDR3 in amino acids: CASSVATGPLAKNIQYF. As DNA, the CDR3 is TGTGCCAGCAGCGTAGCGACAGGACCCCTAGCCAAAAACATTCAGTACTTC.

The V gene is TRBV5-8, the J gene TRBJ1-4; D is perhaps TRBD1 (5 bases). The CDR3 extends over 16 amino acids. V gave up 9 bases and J gave up 0 bases, with 18 bases separating them. Per the germline V gene, CDR1 is SGHTS and CDR2 is YDEGEE. The CDR3 DNA sequence: TGTGCCATGGGACCGGGACGCCGAACAACTAATGAAAAACTGTTTTTT. This sequence encodes CAMGPGRRTTNEKLFF.

The chain recombines TRBV5-1 with TRBJ2-1; 10 nucleotides agree with TRBD1. CDR1 SGHRS and CDR2 YFSETQ come from the germline V gene. The V segment lost 3 bases and the J segment 6 bases; nucleotides outside the gene matches: 3. The CDR3 length is 14 residues. The CDR3 sequence: CASSSGTGVNEQFF. CDR3 bases: TGCGCCAGCAGCTCCGGGACAGGGGTCAATGAGCAGTTCTTC.

This chain uses TRBV18 with TRBJ1-5, with D unclear. CDR1 KGHSH and CDR2 LQKENI come from the germline V gene. V dropped 3 bases and J dropped 4 bases, with 16 bases sitting between them. CDR3 length equals 16 residues. The CDR3 sequence is CASSPVKTGANQPQHF. The CDR3 DNA is TGTGCCAGCTCACCTGTCAAGACGGGTGCAAATCAGCCCCAGCATTTT.

V and J are TRBV18 and TRBJ1-1, with 7 bases that match TRBD1. The germline gives CDR1 KGHSH, CDR2 LQKENI. The CDR3 extends over 14 amino acids. V was clipped by 5 bases and J by 0 bases; unmatched bases: 3. The CDR3 loop reads CASSVGQVNTEAFF. As DNA, the CDR3 is TGTGCCAGCTCAGTTGGACAGGTGAACACTGAAGCTTTCTTT.

The sample holds one count of this clone. The chain uses TRBV2 and TRBJ2-7; tentatively, D is TRBD1 or TRBD2 (5 bases each). V lost 2 bases to trimming and J lost 4 bases, with 21 bases between them. Germline V gives CDR1 SNHLY, CDR2 FYNNEI. CDR3 length equals 17 residues. The CDR3 is CASSEHRDAVWKYEQYF. CDR3 nucleotides: TGTGCCAGCAGTGAACACCGGGACGCCGTATGGAAGTACGAGCAGTACTTC.

This chain connects TRBV5-1 to TRBJ2-5; D is perhaps TRBD2 (6 bases). Germline assignment: CDR1 SGHRS and CDR2 YFSETQ. V was pared by 4 bases and J by 6 bases, with 19 bases between. The CDR3 has 15 amino acids. For the CDR3, the DNA is TGCGCCAGCAGCCTTACACCCGGGGGAGGTCAGACCCAGTACTTC. This translates into CASSLTPGGGQTQYF.

V usage is TRBV4-3 and J usage is TRBJ2-2; D not certain. CDR3 length: 13 amino acids. Germline CDR1 and CDR2: LGHNA and YSLEER. V was trimmed by 3 bases and J by 6 bases, leaving 8 bases between them. The CDR3 sequence: CASSQKGSGELFF. CDR3 sequence (DNA): TGCGCCAGCAGCCAGAAAGGGTCCGGGGAGCTGTTTTTT.

This chain connects TRBV7-8 to TRBJ1-4; D is possibly TRBD1 (6 bases). CDR3 length: 15 amino acids. Trimming left V 5 bases short and J 4 bases short, with 14 bases between. From germline, CDR1 is SGHVS and CDR2 FQNEAQ. CDR3 residues: CASSVRTAFNEKLFF. CDR3 nucleotides: TGTGCCAGCAGCGTCCGGACAGCCTTTAATGAAAAACTGTTTTTT. Full variable domain (rest looked up from reference TRBV7-8 and TRBJ1-4): GAGVSQSPRYKVAKRGQDVALRCDPISGHVSLFWYQQALGQGPEFLTYFQNEAQLDKSGLPSDRFFAERPEGSVSTLKIQRTQQEDSAVYLCASSVRTAFNEKLFFGSGTQLSVL.

J is TRBJ2-5 and V is TRBV7-9; no firm D call. The CDR3 runs 14 residues. In germline, CDR1 is SEHNR, CDR2 FQNEAQ (reference sequence). The V end lost 1 base, the J end lost 3 bases, and 9 bases lay between the germline ends. CDR3 sequence (DNA): TGTGCCAGCAGCTTAGTACTCCATGAAGAGACCCAGTACTTC. This sequence encodes CASSLVLHEETQYF. Complete variable domain (other parts from reference TRBV7-9 and TRBJ2-5): DTGVSQNPRHKITKRGQNVTFRCDPISEHNRLYWYRQTLGQGPEFLTYFQNEAQLEKSRLLSDRFSAERPKGSFSTLEIQRTEQGDSAMYLCASSLVLHEETQYFGPGTRLLVL.

The chain employs TRBV30 and TRBJ2-7; 14 nucleotides line up with TRBD2. CDR1 is GTSNPN and CDR2 is SVGIG in the germline V gene (reference sequence). The CDR3 spans 17 residues. J was trimmed by 3 bases and V by 2 bases; bases with no gene match: 9. CDR3 in amino acids: CAWSSKGLAGVFYEQYF. CDR3 bases: TGTGCCTGGAGTTCAAAGGGACTAGCGGGAGTTTTCTACGAGCAGTACTTC.

The sample holds a few counts of this clone. The chain combines TRBV30 with TRBJ1-1; D unresolved. Germline V gene lookup returns CDR1 GTSNPN and CDR2 SVGIG (reference sequence). The CDR3 is 13 residues long. Trimming removed 4 bases from V and 1 base from J, with 10 bases in between. Here the CDR3 DNA reads TGTGCCTGGACGAGTTCGAGGAACACTGAAGCTTTCTTT. Its protein product is CAWTSSRNTEAFF.

The genes are TRBV5-5 and TRBJ1-2; 7 bases are shared with TRBD1. The V segment lost 3 bases and the J segment 8 bases; nucleotides outside the gene matches: 10. This CDR3 is built from 14 residues. Germline V gene data show CDR1 as SGHKS and CDR2 as YYEKEE (reference sequence). CDR3 sequence: CASSYRGIGDGYTF. In DNA, the CDR3 is TGTGCCAGCAGCTACAGGGGAATAGGGGACGGCTACACCTTC.

This clone was recorded once. This chain joins TRBV6-5 and TRBJ1-2; maybe TRBD1 (6 bases). CDR3 length: 13 amino acids. CDR1 MNHEY and CDR2 SVGAGI come from the germline V gene. V was shortened by 7 bases and J by 4 bases, with 13 bases between the two germline ends. CDR3 region: CASNTGFLYGYTF. The CDR3 nucleotides are TGTGCCAGCAATACAGGGTTCCTCTATGGCTACACCTTC.

The V call is TRBV5-4, the J call TRBJ2-7, with 14 bases identical to TRBD2. The CDR3 totals 15 residues. V gave up 4 bases and J gave up 5 bases; unmatched junction bases: 5. Germline values: CDR1 SGHNT, CDR2 YYREEE (reference sequence). In nucleotides, the CDR3 is TGTGCCAGCAGCATGAGACTAGCGGGGGGGGACGAGCAGTACTTC. It yields the protein CASSMRLAGGDEQYF.

The chain employs TRBV9 and TRBJ2-3; TRBD2 agrees at 10 bases. The CDR3 sequence is 18 residues long. Trimming removed 5 bases from V and 1 base from J; junction bases left unmatched: 13. In germline, CDR1 is SGDLS, CDR2 YYNGEE. The CDR3 loop is CASSNPYSGGTGTDTQYF. The CDR3 DNA sequence: TGTGCCAGCAGTAATCCTTATAGCGGGGGGACTGGCACAGATACGCAGTATTTT.

This chain links TRBV27 with TRBJ2-5; maybe TRBD1 (5 bases). The J call may be in error: the DNA end matches TRBJ2-7 better. The germline gives CDR1 MNHEY, CDR2 SMNVEV (reference sequence). The CDR3 runs 14 residues. The CDR3, as DNA: TGTGCCAGCAGTCCGCGGACACCGCTTTACGAGCAGTACTTC. This codes for CASSPRTPLYEQYF.

This rearrangement joins TRBV28 to TRBJ2-7; TRBD2 matches at 13 bases. The germline V gene encodes CDR1 MDHEN and CDR2 SYDVKM. Losses at the gene ends were 5 bases for V and 2 bases for J; bases not matched to a gene: 3. This CDR3 has 15 amino acids. The CDR3 loop is CASSGLAGVPYEQYF. The CDR3 bases are TGTGCCAGCAGTGGACTAGCGGGAGTTCCCTACGAGCAGTACTTC.

The table lists this clone with a few counts. The gene calls are TRBV6-6 and TRBJ1-5; D gene uncertain. This CDR3 has 14 amino acids. V dropped 2 bases and J dropped 5 bases, with 10 bases sitting between them. CDR1 MNHNY and CDR2 SVGAGI come from the germline V gene (reference sequence). The CDR3 region has the DNA TGTGCCAGCAGTTACGTGCGTATTGATCAGCCCCAGCATTTT. It encodes CASSYVRIDQPQHF.

This clone counts as large (0.1 to 1%). The chain couples TRBV5-6 to TRBJ2-5; TRBD2 agrees at 7 bases. The CDR3 loop spans 17 amino acids. Trimming cost V 0 bases and J 0 bases; bases outside gene matches: 8. The germline V gene has CDR1 SGHDT and CDR2 YYEEEE. This CDR3 reads CASSLAGAGLNQETQYF. The CDR3 DNA follows: TGTGCCAGCAGCTTGGCCGGAGCGGGGCTGAACCAAGAGACCCAGTACTTC.

The chain carries TRBV4-1 and TRBJ2-3; 7 bases are shared with TRBD1. With V trimmed by 5 bases and J by 2 bases, 7 bases remained unmatched. The CDR3 runs to 15 residues. In germline, CDR1 is MGHRA, CDR2 YSYEKL. The CDR3 protein is CASSVRDSLTDTQYF. The DNA for the CDR3 is TGCGCCAGCAGCGTACGGGACAGCCTCACAGATACGCAGTATTTT.

CDR3 protein: CASSSTSGRAGTQYF. The DNA for the CDR3 is TGTGCCAGTAGTAGTACTAGCGGGAGGGCCGGTACGCAGTATTTT. The rearrangement links TRBV19 to TRBJ2-3; 13 positions agree with TRBD2. The CDR3 is 15 amino acids. In germline, CDR1 is LNHDA, CDR2 SQIVND (reference sequence). The V gene end was trimmed by 4 bases and the J gene end by 8 bases; junction bases not matched to a gene: 6.

V usage is TRBV6-1 and J usage is TRBJ1-5; D is undetermined. The CDR3 length is 12 residues. Germline assignment: CDR1 MNHNS and CDR2 SASEGT. The V end lost 1 base, the J end lost 7 bases, and 5 bases lay between the germline ends. The CDR3 here is CASSEEGQPQHF. The CDR3 region has the DNA TGTGCCAGCAGTGAAGAAGGGCAGCCCCAGCATTTT.

This clone has only one observation. This rearrangement joins TRBV19 to TRBJ1-1; TRBD1 matches 8 bases. V trimming: 7 bases; J trimming: 0 bases; junction bases outside the gene matches: 19. Germline lookup yields CDR1 LNHDA and CDR2 SQIVND (reference sequence). The CDR3 spans 19 residues. CDR3 nucleotide sequence: TGTGCCAGTATCGATCAAAGGTTCCAGGGGGCGTCCTTGAACACTGAAGCTTTCTTT. Translation: CASIDQRFQGASLNTEAFF.

The chain uses TRBV29-1 and TRBJ2-5; D might be TRBD2 (5 bases). Germline V CDR1 and CDR2: SQVTM, ANQGSEA. V was cut by 7 bases and J by 5 bases, with 14 bases left in between. The CDR3 runs 12 residues. The CDR3 sequence is CSGITRGETQYF. In nucleotides, the CDR3 is TGCAGCGGAATAACAAGAGGGGAGACCCAGTACTTC.